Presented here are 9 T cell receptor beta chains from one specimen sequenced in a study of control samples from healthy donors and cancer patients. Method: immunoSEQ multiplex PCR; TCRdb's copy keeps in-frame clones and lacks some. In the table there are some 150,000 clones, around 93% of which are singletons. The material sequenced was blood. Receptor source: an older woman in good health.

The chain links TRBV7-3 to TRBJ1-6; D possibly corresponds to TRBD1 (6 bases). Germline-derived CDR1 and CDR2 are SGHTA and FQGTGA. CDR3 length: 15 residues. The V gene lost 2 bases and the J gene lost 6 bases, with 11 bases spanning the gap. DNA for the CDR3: TGTGCCAGCAGCTTATATCAGGGGAGTAATTCACCCCTCCACTTT. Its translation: CASSLYQGSNSPLHF.

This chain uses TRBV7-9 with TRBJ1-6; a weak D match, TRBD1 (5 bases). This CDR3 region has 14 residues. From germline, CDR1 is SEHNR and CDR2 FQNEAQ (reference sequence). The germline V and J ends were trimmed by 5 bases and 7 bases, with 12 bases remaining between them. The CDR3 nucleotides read TGTGCCAGCAGCCGGGACTTAAGAAATTCACCCCTCCACTTT. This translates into CASSRDLRNSPLHF.

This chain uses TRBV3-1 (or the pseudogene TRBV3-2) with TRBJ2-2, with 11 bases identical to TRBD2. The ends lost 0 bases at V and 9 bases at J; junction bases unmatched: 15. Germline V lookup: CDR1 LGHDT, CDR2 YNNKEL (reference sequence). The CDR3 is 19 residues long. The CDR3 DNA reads TGTGCCAGCAGCCAAGATCGAAGGCTAGCGGGGGGACCCTACCGGGAGCTGTTTTTT. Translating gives CASSQDRRLAGGPYRELFF.

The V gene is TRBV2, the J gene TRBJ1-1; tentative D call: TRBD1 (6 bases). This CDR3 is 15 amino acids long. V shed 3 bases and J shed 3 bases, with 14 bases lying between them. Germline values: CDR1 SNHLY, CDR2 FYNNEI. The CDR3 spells CASSDRGVRDTEAFF. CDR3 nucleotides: TGTGCCAGCAGTGACAGGGGAGTTCGGGACACTGAAGCTTTCTTT.

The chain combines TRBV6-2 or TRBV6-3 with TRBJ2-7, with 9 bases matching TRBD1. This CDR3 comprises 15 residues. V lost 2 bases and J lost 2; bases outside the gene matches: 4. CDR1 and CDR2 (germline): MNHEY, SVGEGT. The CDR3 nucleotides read TGTGCCAGCAGTTACAGGACAGGGGTGACCTACGAGCAGTACTTC. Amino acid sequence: CASSYRTGVTYEQYF.

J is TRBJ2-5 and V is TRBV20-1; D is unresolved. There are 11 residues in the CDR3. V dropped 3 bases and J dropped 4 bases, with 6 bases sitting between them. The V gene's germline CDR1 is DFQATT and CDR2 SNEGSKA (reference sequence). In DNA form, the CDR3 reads TGCAGTGCTAGTGGACCAGAGACCCAGTACTTC. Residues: CSASGPETQYF.

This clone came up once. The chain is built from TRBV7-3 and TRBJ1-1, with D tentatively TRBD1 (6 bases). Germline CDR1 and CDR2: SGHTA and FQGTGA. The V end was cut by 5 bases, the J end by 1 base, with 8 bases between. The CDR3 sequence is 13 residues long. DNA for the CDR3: TGTGCCAGCAGCCAGGACAGGAACACTGAAGCTTTCTTT. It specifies CASSQDRNTEAFF.

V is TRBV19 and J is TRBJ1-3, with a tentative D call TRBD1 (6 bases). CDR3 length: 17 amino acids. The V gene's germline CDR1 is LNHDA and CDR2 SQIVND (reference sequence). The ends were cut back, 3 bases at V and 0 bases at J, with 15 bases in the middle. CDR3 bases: TGTGCCAGTAGTATCTCCGCGGGGGCGAACTCTGGAAACACCATATATTTT. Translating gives CASSISAGANSGNTIYF.

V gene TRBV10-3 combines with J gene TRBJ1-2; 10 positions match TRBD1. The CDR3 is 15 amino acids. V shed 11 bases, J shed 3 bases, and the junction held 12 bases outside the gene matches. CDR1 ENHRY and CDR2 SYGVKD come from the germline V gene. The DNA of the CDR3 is TGTGCCTCCTCGACAGGGGGCTTTGTGTACTATGGCTACACCTTC. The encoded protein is CASSTGGFVYYGYTF.